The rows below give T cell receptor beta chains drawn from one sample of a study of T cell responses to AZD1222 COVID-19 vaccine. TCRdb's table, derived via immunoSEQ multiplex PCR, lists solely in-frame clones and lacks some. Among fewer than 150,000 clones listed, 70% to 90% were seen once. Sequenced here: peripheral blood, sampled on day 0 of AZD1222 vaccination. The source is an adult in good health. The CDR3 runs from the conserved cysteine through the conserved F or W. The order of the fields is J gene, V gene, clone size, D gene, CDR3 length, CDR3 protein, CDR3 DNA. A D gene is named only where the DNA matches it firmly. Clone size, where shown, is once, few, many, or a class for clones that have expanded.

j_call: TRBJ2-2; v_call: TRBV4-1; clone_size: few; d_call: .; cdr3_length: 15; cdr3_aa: CASSQWWSNTGELFF; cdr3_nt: TGCGCCAGCAGCCAGTGGTGGTCGAACACCGGGGAGCTGTTTTTT
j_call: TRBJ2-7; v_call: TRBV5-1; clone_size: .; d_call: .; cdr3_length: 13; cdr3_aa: CASSWGDYYEQYF; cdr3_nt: TGCGCCAGCAGCTGGGGAGATTACTACGAGCAGTACTTC
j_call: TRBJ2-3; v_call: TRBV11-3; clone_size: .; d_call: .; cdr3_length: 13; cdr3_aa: CASSARLEATQYF; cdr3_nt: TGTGCCAGCAGCGCCCGGCTGGAGGCTACGCAGTATTTT
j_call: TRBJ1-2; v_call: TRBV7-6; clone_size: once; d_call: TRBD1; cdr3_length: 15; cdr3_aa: CASSYGQGESYGYTF; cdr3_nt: TGTGCCAGCAGCTATGGACAGGGGGAAAGTTATGGCTACACCTTC
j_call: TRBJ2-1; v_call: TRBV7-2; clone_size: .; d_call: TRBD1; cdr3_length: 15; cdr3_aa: CASSLRDRGRNEQFF; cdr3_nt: TGTGCCAGCAGCCTCCGGGACAGGGGCAGGAATGAGCAGTTCTTC
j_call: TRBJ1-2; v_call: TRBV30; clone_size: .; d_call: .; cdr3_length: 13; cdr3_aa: CAWISRGAHGYTF; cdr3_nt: TGTGCCTGGATCTCTAGGGGGGCGCATGGCTACACCTTC
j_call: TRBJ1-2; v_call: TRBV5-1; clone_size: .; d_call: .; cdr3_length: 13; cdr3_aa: CASSFGTGYGYTF; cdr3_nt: TGCGCCAGCAGCTTTGGGACTGGCTATGGCTACACCTTC
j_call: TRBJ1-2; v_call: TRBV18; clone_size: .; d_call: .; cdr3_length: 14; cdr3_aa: CASSPPERAYGYTF; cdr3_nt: TGTGCCAGCTCACCCCCGGAGAGGGCCTATGGCTACACCTTC
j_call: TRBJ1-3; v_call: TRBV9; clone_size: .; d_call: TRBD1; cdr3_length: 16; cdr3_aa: CASSPRTGFSGNTIYF; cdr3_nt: TGTGCCAGCAGCCCCCGGACAGGCTTCTCTGGAAACACCATATATTTT
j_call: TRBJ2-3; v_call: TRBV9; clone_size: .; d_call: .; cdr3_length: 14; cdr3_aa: CASSATLSSDTQYF; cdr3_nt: TGTGCCAGCAGCGCGACCCTATCGTCAGATACGCAGTATTTT
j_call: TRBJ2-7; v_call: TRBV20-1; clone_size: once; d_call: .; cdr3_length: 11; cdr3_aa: CSARESYEQYF; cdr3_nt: TGCAGTGCTAGGGAGAGCTACGAGCAGTACTTC
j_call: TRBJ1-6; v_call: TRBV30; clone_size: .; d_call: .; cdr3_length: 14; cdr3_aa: CAWSATPSGVILHF; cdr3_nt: TGTGCCTGGAGTGCAACCCCGAGTGGGGTAATCCTCCACTTT
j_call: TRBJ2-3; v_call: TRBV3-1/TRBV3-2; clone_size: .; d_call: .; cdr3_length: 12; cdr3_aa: CASSTSTDTQYF; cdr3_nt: TGTGCCAGCAGCACCTCCACAGATACGCAGTATTTT
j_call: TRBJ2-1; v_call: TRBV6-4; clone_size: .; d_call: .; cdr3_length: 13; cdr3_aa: CASSETTYNEQFF; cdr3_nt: TGTGCCAGCAGTGAAACGACATACAATGAGCAGTTCTTC
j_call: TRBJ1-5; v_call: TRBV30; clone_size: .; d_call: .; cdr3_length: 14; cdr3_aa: CAWNLVGSNQPQHF; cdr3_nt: TGTGCCTGGAATCTTGTGGGGAGCAATCAGCCCCAGCATTTT
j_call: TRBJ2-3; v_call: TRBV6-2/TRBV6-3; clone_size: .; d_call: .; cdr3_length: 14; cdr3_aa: CASSYTTGTDTQYF; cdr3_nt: TGTGCCAGCAGTTACACGACAGGCACAGATACGCAGTATTTT
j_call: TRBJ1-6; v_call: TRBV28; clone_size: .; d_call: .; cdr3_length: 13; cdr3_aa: CASSFVGNSPLHF; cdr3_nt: TGTGCCAGCAGTTTTGTCGGGAATTCACCCCTCCACTTT
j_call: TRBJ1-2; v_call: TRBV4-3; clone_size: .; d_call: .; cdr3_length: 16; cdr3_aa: CASSQGDRRFNYGYTF; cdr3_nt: TGCGCCAGCAGCCAAGGAGACAGGCGTTTTAACTATGGCTACACCTTC
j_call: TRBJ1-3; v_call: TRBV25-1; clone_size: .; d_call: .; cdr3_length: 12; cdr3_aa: CASTGGANTIYF; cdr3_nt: TGTGCCAGCACGGGGGGCGCAAACACCATATATTTT
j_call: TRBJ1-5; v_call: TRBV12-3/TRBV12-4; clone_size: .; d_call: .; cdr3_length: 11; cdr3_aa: CASSLHQPQHF; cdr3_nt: TGTGCCAGCAGCCTCCATCAGCCCCAGCATTTT
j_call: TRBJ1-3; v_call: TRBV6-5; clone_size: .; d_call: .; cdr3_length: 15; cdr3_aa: CASSYSPTMGNTIYF; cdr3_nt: TGTGCCAGCAGTTACTCGCCGACAATGGGAAACACCATATATTTT
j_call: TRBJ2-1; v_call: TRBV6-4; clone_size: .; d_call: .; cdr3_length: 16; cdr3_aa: CASSESGAGSYNEQFF; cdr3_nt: TGTGCCAGCAGTGAGTCTGGTGCTGGGTCCTACAATGAGCAGTTCTTC